Listed here are 15 T cell receptor beta chains from one sample, sequenced in a study of blood T cell repertoires in COVID-19. TCRdb's table, derived via immunoSEQ multiplex PCR, lists solely in-frame clones and lacks some. The sample includes around 300,000 clones, around 82% of them seen just once. Sequences were obtained from peripheral blood. These receptor sequences come from a woman in her forties or fifties who had recovered from COVID-19.

The rearrangement links TRBV24-1 to TRBJ2-2; possible D gene TRBD1, 5 bases. CDR1 is KGHDR, CDR2 SFDVKD, per germline. The CDR3 contains 15 residues. V lost 0 bases and J lost 5, with 9 bases in between. CDR3 amino acids: CATSDLQGETGELFF. CDR3 in DNA: TGTGCCACCAGTGATTTGCAGGGTGAGACCGGGGAGCTGTTTTTT.

A single count supports this clone. The genes are TRBV19 and TRBJ2-1; 9 nucleotides line up with TRBD1. CDR1 is LNHDA and CDR2 is SQIVND in the germline V gene (reference sequence). J gave up 4 bases and V 7 bases, and 5 bases lay outside the gene matches. This CDR3 is 14 amino acids long. Here the CDR3 reads CASKPGQGYNEQFF. CDR3 bases: TGTGCCAGTAAACCGGGACAGGGATACAATGAGCAGTTCTTC.

The chain combines TRBV10-3 with TRBJ1-1; D possibly corresponds to TRBD1 (5 bases). The V gene lost 7 bases and the J gene lost 5 bases, with 17 bases spanning the gap. CDR1 and CDR2 from the germline V gene are ENHRY and SYGVKD. This CDR3 has 14 residues. CDR3 amino acids: CAIKKETGGTEAFF. DNA of the CDR3: TGTGCCATCAAGAAGGAGACCGGGGGGACTGAAGCTTTCTTT.

V and J are TRBV7-2 and TRBJ2-7; TRBD1 aligns across 8 bases. V shed 7 bases, J shed 6 bases, and the junction held 8 bases outside the gene matches. Germline CDR1 SGHTA, CDR2 FQGNSA. The CDR3 is made up of 13 amino acids. The CDR3 DNA is TGTGCCAGCAAATTTCAGGGGGCTAGCGAGCAGTACTTC. Its protein is CASKFQGASEQYF.

The CDR3 spells CASSQGQYNEQFF. CDR3 DNA: TGCGCCAGCAGCCAAGGACAGTACAATGAGCAGTTCTTC. The V call is TRBV5-1, the J call TRBJ2-1; possible D gene TRBD1, 6 bases. This CDR3 comprises 13 residues. Germline lookup yields CDR1 SGHRS and CDR2 YFSETQ. The V and J ends lost 4 bases and 4 bases respectively, with 9 bases between them.

Remarks on this clone: The junction departs from germline at one end; a sequencing error may be responsible. The chain uses TRBV7-2 and TRBJ2-1, with D hard to call. CDR1 and CDR2 from the germline V gene are SGHTA and FQGNSA. CDR3 length: 14 amino acids. The DNA of the CDR3 is TGTGCCAGCAGTTTAGCCGGTTCACCCTCGGGGCAGTTCTTC. Translated: CASSLAGSPSGQFF.

This chain connects TRBV27 to TRBJ2-3; tentatively, D is TRBD1 (5 bases). Germline assignment: CDR1 MNHEY and CDR2 SMNVEV (reference sequence). The V and J ends lost 6 bases and 5 bases respectively, with 15 bases between them. This CDR3 is 14 amino acids long. CDR3 DNA sequence: TGTGCCAGCAGCCGACGGCAGGGAAGAGATACGCAGTATTTT. Its translation is CASSRRQGRDTQYF.

The J gene is TRBJ2-7, the V gene TRBV5-4; D gene unclear. This CDR3 is built from 13 residues. Trimming removed 4 bases at V and 1 base at J, with 9 bases between. Germline V gene data show CDR1 as SGHNT and CDR2 as YYREEE (reference sequence). CDR3 nucleotide sequence: TGTGCCAGCAGCAACTCCCCTTCCTACGAGCAGTACTTC. It yields the protein CASSNSPSYEQYF.

V is TRBV19 and J is TRBJ1-5, with D unresolved. Germline CDR1 reads LNHDA; CDR2 reads SQIVND (reference sequence). This CDR3 region has 14 residues. The germline V and J ends were trimmed by 3 bases and 0 bases, with 6 bases remaining between them. The CDR3 coding sequence is TGTGCCAGTAGTATTTCGTATAGCAATCAGCCCCAGCATTTT. Translated: CASSISYSNQPQHF. The full variable domain, in which reference TRBV19 and TRBJ1-5 provide the parts outside the CDR3, is DGGITQSPKYLFRKEGQNVTLSCEQNLNHDAMYWYRQDPGQGLRLIYYSQIVNDFQKGDIAEGYSVSREKKESFPLTVTSAQKNPTAFYLCASSISYSNQPQHFGDGTRLSIL.

This chain links TRBV27 with TRBJ2-3; D is unclear. Germline values: CDR1 MNHEY, CDR2 SMNVEV (reference sequence). This CDR3 has 13 residues. The V and J ends lost 3 bases and 4 bases respectively, with 8 bases between them. CDR3 in DNA: TGTGCCAGCAGTTTGCGGTCAGCAGATACGCAGTATTTT. Its translation is CASSLRSADTQYF.

The chain is built from TRBV3-1 (or the pseudogene TRBV3-2) and TRBJ1-2, with a weak D call TRBD1 (5 bases). The V and J ends lost 3 bases and 6 bases respectively, with 8 bases between them. Germline lookup yields CDR1 LGHDT and CDR2 YNNKEL (reference sequence). CDR3 size: 12 residues. The DNA for the CDR3 is TGTGCCAGCAGCCAGGGGGGGAATGGCTACACCTTC. It translates to CASSQGGNGYTF.

J is TRBJ1-2 and V is TRBV6-4, with a tentative D call TRBD1 (5 bases). V shed 0 bases and J shed 4 bases, with 21 bases lying between them. The CDR3 consists of 18 residues. Germline V gives CDR1 MRHNA, CDR2 SNTAGT. The CDR3 region has the DNA TGTGCCAGCAGTGACTCCGACCGAAATTCAGGGTGGATCTATGGCTACACCTTC. This encodes CASSDSDRNSGWIYGYTF.

The chain is built from TRBV5-6 and TRBJ2-7; tentative D call: TRBD1 (5 bases). The V gene's germline CDR1 is SGHDT and CDR2 YYEEEE. The CDR3 totals 15 residues. The V gene lost 3 bases and the J gene lost 0 bases, with 13 bases spanning the gap. In nucleotides, the CDR3 is TGTGCCAGCAGCTCCAAGGGGTCCAACTCCTACGAGCAGTACTTC. Translated, it gives CASSSKGSNSYEQYF.

CDR3 protein: CASMRGGALQPQHF. CDR3 in DNA: TGTGCCAGCATGAGAGGGGGGGCCCTCCAGCCCCAGCATTTT. V and J are TRBV28 and TRBJ1-5, with D possibly being TRBD1 (6 bases). Germline CDR1 is MDHEN and CDR2 is SYDVKM. Deletions cut 7 bases from V and 7 bases from J, with 17 bases between. There are 14 residues in the CDR3.

This chain uses TRBV6-2 or TRBV6-3 with TRBJ1-1; 7 nucleotides align to TRBD1. This CDR3 is 14 amino acids long. With 5 bases clipped from V and 2 bases from J, the junction kept 5 bases outside the gene matches. Germline values: CDR1 MNHEY, CDR2 SVGEGT. The CDR3 loop is CASSIRQGNTEAFF. The DNA for the CDR3 is TGTGCCAGCAGTATTCGACAGGGAAACACTGAAGCTTTCTTT.